This passage covers 25 T cell receptor beta chains from one sample sequenced in a study of blood T cell repertoires in COVID-19. Libraries were prepared by immunoSEQ multiplex PCR; TCRdb keeps only in-frame clonotypes and omits some of them. The sample yields 25,000 to 35,000 clones, roughly 83% seen once. The sequenced sample was peripheral blood. The receptors come from a man between 65 and 85 years old with active COVID-19.

The chain joins TRBV7-9 to TRBJ1-2, with 8 bases identical to TRBD1. Germline values: CDR1 SEHNR, CDR2 FQNEAQ (reference sequence). Trimming cost V 1 base and J 3 bases; bases outside gene matches: 1. This CDR3 contains 14 residues. This chain's CDR3 is CASSLGQGHYGYTF. CDR3 bases: TGTGCCAGCAGCTTAGGACAGGGGCACTATGGCTACACCTTC.

V and J are TRBV7-9 and TRBJ1-4; no clear D. This CDR3 has 15 residues. The germline V gene encodes CDR1 SEHNR and CDR2 FQNEAQ (reference sequence). Trimming cost V 5 bases and J 2 bases, with 12 bases left between them. CDR3 nucleotides: TGTGCCAGCAGCGAGGCCCCCGCGACTAATGAAAAACTGTTTTTT. Protein sequence: CASSEAPATNEKLFF.

The V and J genes are TRBV18 and TRBJ2-7, with TRBD2 matching over 15 bases. Germline-derived CDR1 and CDR2 are KGHSH and LQKENI. There are 14 residues in the CDR3. Trimming at V came to 9 bases and at J to 6 bases, leaving 6 bases not matched to a gene. The CDR3 nucleotides read TGTGCCAGTTCCCCGGGACTAGCGGGGGGCGAGCAGTACTTC. Its translation is CASSPGLAGGEQYF. Filled out from reference TRBV18 and TRBJ2-7, the complete variable domain reads NAGVMQNPRHLVRRRGQEARLRCSPMKGHSHVYWYRQLPEEGLKFMVYLQKENIIDESGMPKERFSAEFPKEGPSILRIQQVVRGDSAAYFCASSPGLAGGEQYFGPGTRLTVT.

The chain recombines TRBV5-4 with TRBJ2-7, with D maybe TRBD2 (5 bases). Germline CDR1 and CDR2: SGHNT and YYREEE (reference sequence). Trimming took off 1 base at V and 4 bases at J, with 6 bases between the two ends. CDR3 length: 12 amino acids. CDR3 loop: CASSLRDYEQYF. In nucleotides, the CDR3 is TGTGCCAGCAGCTTGCGGGATTACGAGCAGTACTTC.

This clone was found a few times. This chain uses TRBV10-3 with TRBJ2-1; TRBD1 might be the D (6 bases). V was cut by 2 bases and J by 3 bases, with 11 bases left in between. CDR1 and CDR2 from the germline V gene are ENHRY and SYGVKD. The CDR3 length is 15 residues. The CDR3, as DNA: TGTGCCATCAGTGAGAGTTCGGACAGCTACAATGAGCAGTTCTTC. Its protein is CAISESSDSYNEQFF.

The chain employs TRBV5-1 and TRBJ1-6; D gene uncertain. This CDR3 spans 17 amino acids. From germline, CDR1 is SGHRS and CDR2 YFSETQ. Trimming stripped 0 bases from V and 7 bases from J, with 17 bases between. The CDR3: CASSLAAGNVANSPLHF. DNA for the CDR3: TGCGCCAGCAGCTTGGCGGCAGGCAACGTCGCAAATTCACCCCTCCACTTT.

The V and J genes are TRBV5-1 and TRBJ2-7; TRBD2 aligns across 8 bases. V shed 4 bases and J 2 bases; nucleotides not matched to a gene: 2. CDR3 length: 13 amino acids. The germline CDR1 and CDR2 sequences are SGHRS and YFSETQ. As DNA, the CDR3 is TGCGCCAGCAGCCTACTAGCGGCCTACGAGCAGTACTTC. Amino acid sequence: CASSLLAAYEQYF.

This chain joins TRBV5-1 and TRBJ2-7; TRBD1 aligns across 11 bases. Per germline, CDR1 SGHRS and CDR2 YFSETQ. V dropped 4 bases and J dropped 3; count of bases not matched to a gene: 6. This CDR3 has 15 residues. This CDR3 is CASSAPGQGVYEQYF. CDR3 sequence (DNA): TGCGCCAGCAGCGCGCCGGGACAGGGGGTCTACGAGCAGTACTTC.

The chain couples TRBV18 to TRBJ2-7; D is perhaps TRBD1 (5 bases). CDR1 is KGHSH and CDR2 is LQKENI in the germline V gene. The CDR3 is 12 amino acids. Trimming removed 3 bases from V and 3 bases from J, with 6 bases in between. CDR3 DNA sequence: TGTGCCAGCTCACCGACAGTCTACGAGCAGTACTTC. It encodes CASSPTVYEQYF. Filled out from reference TRBV18 and TRBJ2-7, the complete variable domain reads NAGVMQNPRHLVRRRGQEARLRCSPMKGHSHVYWYRQLPEEGLKFMVYLQKENIIDESGMPKERFSAEFPKEGPSILRIQQVVRGDSAAYFCASSPTVYEQYFGPGTRLTVT.

The rearrangement joins TRBV30 to TRBJ2-7; 7 bases fit TRBD1. Germline CDR1 GTSNPN, CDR2 SVGIG (reference sequence). This CDR3 comprises 12 residues. With 0 bases clipped from V and 8 bases from J, the junction kept 4 bases outside the gene matches. In DNA form, the CDR3 reads TGTGCCTGGAGTGTACAGGGGCTGCAGCAGTACTTC. This sequence encodes CAWSVQGLQQYF.

This chain joins TRBV3-1 (or the pseudogene TRBV3-2) and TRBJ1-6, with 8 bases identical to TRBD1. V lost 4 bases to trimming and J lost 9 bases; unmatched junction nucleotides: 5. Germline V gene sequence: CDR1 LGHDT, CDR2 YNNKEL (reference sequence). The CDR3 extends over 14 amino acids. For the CDR3, the DNA is TGTGCCAGCAGCCCTGGACAGGGTCGTTCACCCCTCCACTTT. Its translation: CASSPGQGRSPLHF.

CDR3 in amino acids: CASSTTREPKNIQYF. CDR3 DNA sequence: TGTGCCAGTAGTACCACCCGGGAGCCCAAAAACATTCAGTACTTC. The J gene is TRBJ2-4, the V gene TRBV19, with D tentatively TRBD2 (6 bases). Germline values: CDR1 LNHDA, CDR2 SQIVND (reference sequence). Trimming took off 4 bases at V and 2 bases at J, with 12 bases between the two ends. The CDR3 is 15 amino acids.

The gene calls are TRBV5-6 and TRBJ1-6; D is unresolved. The ends were cut back, 0 bases at V and 10 bases at J, with 11 bases in the middle. CDR1 SGHDT and CDR2 YYEEEE come from the germline V gene. The CDR3 is 14 amino acids. CDR3: CASSLVGFDSPLHF. As DNA, the CDR3 is TGTGCCAGCAGCTTGGTGGGCTTTGACTCACCCCTCCACTTT.

The sample holds a few counts of this clone. The chain combines TRBV15 with TRBJ2-7, with a tentative D call TRBD1 (6 bases). CDR1 is LNHNV, CDR2 YYDKDF, per germline (reference sequence). The CDR3 runs to 14 residues. The V and J ends lost 4 bases and 2 bases respectively, with 12 bases between them. CDR3 nucleotide sequence: TGTGCCACCAGCACCTTGGACAGTCCCTACGAGCAGTACTTC. This translates into CATSTLDSPYEQYF.

V usage is TRBV5-1 and J usage is TRBJ1-1; no reliable D call. With 0 bases removed from V and 7 bases from J, the gap between germline ends came to 10 bases. CDR3 size: 13 residues. The germline V gene has CDR1 SGHRS and CDR2 YFSETQ. The CDR3 spells CASSLGSLFEAFF. CDR3 DNA sequence: TGCGCCAGCAGCTTGGGTAGCCTGTTTGAAGCTTTCTTT.

This clone was counted a single time. V and J are TRBV2 and TRBJ2-5, with D tentatively TRBD1 (6 bases). Germline V gives CDR1 SNHLY, CDR2 FYNNEI. The CDR3 has 13 amino acids. V was cut by 7 bases and J by 1 base, with 10 bases left in between. In DNA form, the CDR3 reads TGTGCCAGCATAGGACAGATCCAAGAGACCCAGTACTTC. Translating gives CASIGQIQETQYF.

The chain has TRBV6-6 and TRBJ2-1; no firm D call. The CDR3 runs 12 residues. V dropped 7 bases and J dropped 10 bases, with 14 bases sitting between them. Germline V gene sequence: CDR1 MNHNY, CDR2 SVGAGI (reference sequence). The CDR3 DNA sequence: TGTGCCAGCACTAGTTACCCGTCGGAGCAGTTCTTC. This codes for CASTSYPSEQFF.

The rearrangement links TRBV15 to TRBJ2-3; possible D gene TRBD2, 6 bases. This CDR3 has 15 residues. Germline values: CDR1 LNHNV, CDR2 YYDKDF (reference sequence). V was shortened by 0 bases and J by 4 bases, with 11 bases between the two germline ends. Here the CDR3 reads CATSREPWEADTQYF. The DNA of the CDR3 is TGTGCCACCAGCAGAGAACCGTGGGAGGCAGATACGCAGTATTTT.

The CDR3 protein is CASSSSGWKGNYGYTF. CDR3 nucleotide sequence: TGTGCCAGCAGCTCGTCGGGGTGGAAAGGGAACTATGGCTACACCTTC. The chain recombines TRBV7-9 with TRBJ1-2; no definite D call. CDR1 and CDR2 (germline): SEHNR, FQNEAQ (reference sequence). The CDR3 extends over 16 amino acids. Trimming took 4 bases from V and 2 from J, leaving 17 bases between them. Full variable domain (missing parts from reference TRBV7-9 and TRBJ1-2): DTGVSQNPRHKITKRGQNVTFRCDPISEHNRLYWYRQTLGQGPEFLTYFQNEAQLEKSRLLSDRFSAERPKGSFSTLEIQRTEQGDSAMYLCASSSSGWKGNYGYTFGSGTRLTVV.

The chain couples TRBV10-1 to TRBJ2-2, with D possibly TRBD1 on 5 matching bases. V was trimmed by 3 bases and J by 3 bases, leaving 8 bases between them. Per germline, CDR1 WNHNN and CDR2 SYGVQD (reference sequence). The CDR3 extends over 14 amino acids. The CDR3 coding sequence is TGCGCCAGCAGTGACCCGACAGACACCGGGGAGCTGTTTTTT. Translated: CASSDPTDTGELFF.

The CDR3 sequence is CASSLDVSGGPSTQYF. Written as DNA, the CDR3 is TGCGCCAGCAGCTTGGATGTTAGCGGGGGGCCAAGTACGCAGTATTTT. The V call is TRBV5-1, the J call TRBJ2-3; 10 bases are a match to TRBD2. The CDR3 is 16 amino acids. From germline, CDR1 is SGHRS and CDR2 YFSETQ. V lost 0 bases and J lost 8; bases outside the gene matches: 9. Together with reference TRBV5-1 and TRBJ2-3, the CDR3 gives the full variable domain: KAGVTQTPRYLIKTRGQQVTLSCSPISGHRSVSWYQQTPGQGLQFLFEYFSETQRNKGNFPGRFSGRQFSNSRSEMNVSTLELGDSALYLCASSLDVSGGPSTQYFGPGTRLTVL.

Only one count was recorded for this clone. The J gene is TRBJ1-4, the V gene TRBV18; TRBD1 matches 7 bases. J gave up 2 bases and V 6 bases, and 6 bases lay outside the gene matches. The CDR3 spans 15 residues. CDR1 KGHSH and CDR2 LQKENI come from the germline V gene. CDR3 loop: CASSGQVGTNEKLFF. The CDR3 region has the DNA TGTGCCAGCTCTGGACAGGTGGGCACTAATGAAAAACTGTTTTTT.

The V and J genes are TRBV6-5 and TRBJ2-3; no clear D gene. Trimming shortened V by 6 bases and J by 2 bases, and 12 bases separated the two germline ends. Per the germline V gene, CDR1 is MNHEY and CDR2 is SVGAGI. This CDR3 contains 14 residues. This chain's CDR3 is CASSPLAATDTQYF. CDR3 nucleotides: TGTGCCAGCAGCCCCTTAGCCGCCACAGATACGCAGTATTTT.

This clone has more than one count but fewer than ten. The J gene is TRBJ1-1, the V gene TRBV28, with D tentatively TRBD1 (6 bases). The V end lost 2 bases, the J end lost 5 bases, and 6 bases lay between the germline ends. Germline V gene data show CDR1 as MDHEN and CDR2 as SYDVKM. The CDR3 extends over 12 amino acids. This CDR3 reads CASSLQGTEAFF. The CDR3 bases are TGTGCCAGCAGTTTACAGGGGACTGAAGCTTTCTTT.

V and J are TRBV7-3 and TRBJ2-3, with D perhaps matching TRBD1 (5 bases). Germline lookup yields CDR1 SGHTA and CDR2 FQGTGA. Trimming cost V 5 bases and J 6 bases, with 12 bases left between them. CDR3 length: 13 residues. As DNA, the CDR3 is TGTGCCAGCAGCGGAAAACACAGGGATACGCAGTATTTT. It is translated as CASSGKHRDTQYF.